This TCR beta chain was sequenced during a study of PD-1 blockade in mismatch repair-deficient tumors (dated by TCRdb to 2015 to 2018). For context, the study as a whole: Between late 2013 and September 2016, the trial enrolled about 93 consecutive patients with approximately 11 mismatch repair-deficient cancer types, every one of whom had been previously treated and was progressing. Deep sequencing of TCR CDR3 regions was used to track tumor-associated T cell clones in peripheral blood of patients responding to PD-1 blockade. General findings and caveats noted by the study authors: Rapid expansion after pembrolizumab followed by contraction, generally before radiologic responses, was shown by tumor-resident clones, which were often undetectable in blood before treatment.

For every enrolled patient, mismatch repair deficiency was confirmed by either polymerase chain reaction or immunohistochemistry. TCR sequencing was carried out for three patients who responded to pembrolizumab therapy. In the phase II trial, pembrolizumab PD-1 blockade was tested prospectively in advanced mismatch repair-deficient cancers, no matter which tissue of origin the cancers came from. Serial peripheral blood T cell samples were collected before and at multiple times after starting PD-1 blockade. Blood sampling times were expressed in weeks after the first pembrolizumab dose. Library prep was done by the immunoSEQ multiplex PCR assay. The source is immuneACCESS, and TCRdb retained only in-frame sequences with V and J called. Part of the clones is not carried over; for the studies checked, unresolved V genes explain less than half of this, and the remainder is unexplained. This sample holds 55,000 to 85,000 clones; about 78% were observed only once. The ten largest clones capture roughly 6% of the sample.

Concerning this clone itself: Its antigen remains undetermined. No quality values exist for individual bases; no much larger clone is one base distant.

Taken from cysteine to phenylalanine, the CDR3 has 13 residues. Here the CDR3 DNA is all that survives: 39 bases in frame from base 1. V is cut by 3 bases and J by 0 bases, and the space between the germline ends is 4 bases. Via the germline V gene, CDR1 is SGHRS and CDR2 YFSETQ. This receptor was obtained from an adult with mismatch repair-deficient cancer. This chain is built from TRBV5-1 and TRBJ1-5; no D gene call is confident. The sample in question was peripheral blood, obtained 2 weeks after starting pembrolizumab. The encoded CDR3 is CASSSGSNQPQHF. The nucleotides are TGCGCCAGCAGCTCGGGTAGCAATCAGCCCCAGCATTTT.